One sample yielded the 21 T cell receptor beta chains listed below, sequenced in a study of T cell repertoires in cytomegalovirus infection. TCRdb itself ran the reads through MiXCR, one entry per CDR3 protein. Of some 300,000 distinct CDR3 sequences in the sample, about 13% are singletons; the top ten hold around 8.1%. Material: PBMCs. The source of these receptors is a human donor in good health (CMV status not recorded). Some clones in this sample may be carry-over from other donors' samples.

The sample holds many counts of this clonotype. The gene calls are TRBV20-1 and TRBJ1-5; 12 positions match TRBD1. The CDR3 loop spans 15 amino acids. With 6 bases clipped from V and 7 bases from J, the junction kept 10 bases outside the gene matches. Germline V gene sequence: CDR1 DFQATT, CDR2 SNEGSKA (reference sequence). CDR3 sequence reads: CSAIPGQGAWQPQHF. The CDR3, as DNA: TGCAGTGCGATCCCGGGACAGGGGGCATGGCAGCCCCAGCATTTT.

This clonotype was detected only a few times. V gene TRBV29-1 combines with J gene TRBJ2-7; no definite D call. The CDR3 contains 13 residues. Germline V gene lookup returns CDR1 SQVTM and CDR2 ANQGSEA. The V and J ends lost 3 bases and 2 bases respectively, with 11 bases between them. Here the CDR3 reads CSVDIRGTYEQYF. As DNA, the CDR3 is TGCAGCGTTGACATCCGAGGTACCTACGAGCAGTACTTC.

The chain combines TRBV29-1 with TRBJ2-5; D unclear. The germline V gene has CDR1 SQVTM and CDR2 ANQGSEA. CDR3 length: 14 amino acids. Trimming cost V 0 bases and J 4 bases, with 12 bases left between them. This CDR3 is CSVEEGRPRETQYF. CDR3 in DNA: TGCAGCGTTGAAGAAGGACGGCCCAGAGAGACCCAGTACTTC.

The genes are TRBV14 and TRBJ2-5; D is undetermined. This CDR3 spans 15 amino acids. Per germline, CDR1 SGHDN and CDR2 FVKESK. Trimming removed 3 bases from V and 0 bases from J, with 11 bases in between. The CDR3, as DNA: TGTGCCAGCAGCCATGATACGGAGTACCAAGAGACCCAGTACTTC. Amino acids: CASSHDTEYQETQYF. Together with reference TRBV14 and TRBJ2-5, the CDR3 gives the full variable domain: EAGVTQFPSHSVIEKGQTVTLRCDPISGHDNLYWYRRVMGKEIKFLLHFVKESKQDESGMPNNRFLAERTGGTYSTLKVQPAELEDSGVYFCASSHDTEYQETQYFGPGTRLLVL.

This clonotype has at least ten counts. The gene calls are TRBV7-3 and TRBJ2-3; D unresolved. There are 15 residues in the CDR3. Germline values: CDR1 SGHTA, CDR2 FQGTGA. Trimming removed 0 bases at V and 0 bases at J, with 7 bases between. This CDR3 is CASSLTGASTDTQYF. In DNA form, the CDR3 reads TGTGCCAGCAGCTTAACCGGTGCTAGCACAGATACGCAGTATTTT.

This clonotype was picked up many times. The V call is TRBV9, the J call TRBJ2-7; D gene ambiguous. V was pared by 4 bases and J by 6 bases, with 17 bases between. This CDR3 comprises 14 residues. Germline values: CDR1 SGDLS, CDR2 YYNGEE. CDR3 nucleotide sequence: TGTGCCAGCAGCCCAAACCCCCCTCCCTCCGAGCAGTACTTC. It specifies CASSPNPPPSEQYF.

This clonotype was counted a few times. The CDR3 protein is CAISEGSPTEAFF. As DNA, the CDR3 is TGTGCCATCAGTGAGGGGTCCCCGACTGAAGCTTTCTTT. V gene TRBV10-3 combines with J gene TRBJ1-1; D remains unclear. The V gene lost 2 bases and the J gene lost 5 bases, with 9 bases spanning the gap. Germline assignment: CDR1 ENHRY and CDR2 SYGVKD. CDR3 size: 13 residues.

This chain joins TRBV20-1 and TRBJ2-7; perhaps TRBD1 as D (6 bases). The CDR3 spans 15 residues. Germline lookup yields CDR1 DFQATT and CDR2 SNEGSKA (reference sequence). V lost 5 bases to trimming and J lost 0 bases, with 17 bases between them. The CDR3 loop is CSARAGGQPSYEQYF. For the CDR3, the DNA is TGCAGTGCTCGAGCCGGAGGACAGCCCTCCTACGAGCAGTACTTC.

In its sample, this clonotype was seen a few times. The V and J genes are TRBV29-1 and TRBJ2-3; 7 nucleotides agree with TRBD1. V gave up 7 bases and J gave up 3 bases; unmatched junction bases: 10. CDR3 length equals 14 residues. The germline gives CDR1 SQVTM, CDR2 ANQGSEA. The CDR3 region is CSAARDRQTDTQYF. In DNA, the CDR3 is TGCAGCGCCGCTCGGGACAGACAAACAGATACGCAGTATTTT.

This clonotype occurred a few times. This chain uses TRBV19 with TRBJ2-7; 7 nucleotides line up with TRBD1. After removal of 0 bases from V and 1 base from J, the junction contained 3 bases not matched to a gene. CDR1 and CDR2 (germline): LNHDA, SQIVND (reference sequence). This CDR3 has 15 residues. CDR3 residues: CASSIETGWSYEQYF. As DNA, the CDR3 is TGTGCCAGTAGTATAGAGACAGGGTGGTCCTACGAGCAGTACTTC. The whole variable domain, remainder taken from reference TRBV19 and TRBJ2-7, is DGGITQSPKYLFRKEGQNVTLSCEQNLNHDAMYWYRQDPGQGLRLIYYSQIVNDFQKGDIAEGYSVSREKKESFPLTVTSAQKNPTAFYLCASSIETGWSYEQYFGPGTRLTVT.

This clonotype was found many times. V is TRBV7-2 and J is TRBJ2-5, with TRBD1 matching over 8 bases. Germline V gives CDR1 SGHTA, CDR2 FQGNSA. Trimming at V came to 5 bases and at J to 7 bases, leaving 9 bases not matched to a gene. The CDR3 extends over 14 amino acids. The CDR3 loop reads CASSDRTGTVTQYF. The CDR3 DNA reads as TGTGCCAGCAGCGACCGGACAGGGACGGTGACCCAGTACTTC.

This clonotype was seen ten or more times. The V and J genes are TRBV7-2 and TRBJ2-5; no firm D call. CDR3 length equals 13 residues. CDR1 is SGHTA, CDR2 FQGNSA, per germline. V lost 5 bases and J lost 5, with 12 bases in between. CDR3 sequence: CASSVVQLETQYF. CDR3 nucleotides: TGTGCCAGCAGCGTGGTACAATTGGAGACCCAGTACTTC.

There are many counts of this clonotype. The chain is built from TRBV15 and TRBJ1-2; 8 bases line up with TRBD1. CDR1 and CDR2 from the germline V gene are LNHNV and YYDKDF (reference sequence). There are 12 residues in the CDR3. The trim removed 8 bases at V and 8 bases at J, leaving 7 bases unmatched. The CDR3 nucleotides are TGTGCCACCTCCGGACAGGGAAGAGGCTACACCTTC. Translating it yields CATSGQGRGYTF.

This clonotype was found many times. This chain uses TRBV10-3 with TRBJ2-3, with 9 bases fitting TRBD1. The CDR3 loop spans 15 amino acids. The J segment lost 1 base and the V segment lost 9 bases, leaving 8 bases of the junction unmatched. Germline V gene data show CDR1 as ENHRY and CDR2 as SYGVKD. The CDR3 reads CAIRETGGGTDTQYF. DNA of the CDR3: TGTGCCATTAGAGAGACAGGGGGTGGCACAGATACGCAGTATTTT.

The chain has TRBV2 and TRBJ2-2, with unresolved D. The CDR3 is 10 amino acids. Germline V lookup: CDR1 SNHLY, CDR2 FYNNEI. V was cut by 7 bases and J by 7 bases, with 4 bases left in between. DNA of the CDR3: TGTGCCAGCAAGGGCGGGGAGCTGTTTTTT. It is translated as CASKGGELFF.

This clonotype was seen ten or more times. The chain combines TRBV7-2 with TRBJ1-1; 8 bases map to TRBD1. Losses at the gene ends were 4 bases for V and 3 bases for J; bases not matched to a gene: 7. In germline, CDR1 is SGHTA, CDR2 FQGNSA. The CDR3 contains 15 residues. CDR3 region: CASSSQGAGDTEAFF. CDR3 nucleotides: TGTGCCAGCAGCTCGCAGGGGGCGGGGGACACTGAAGCTTTCTTT.

The chain combines TRBV9 with TRBJ1-5; no clear D gene. This CDR3 has 13 amino acids. Germline CDR1 SGDLS, CDR2 YYNGEE. V shed 1 base and J shed 6 bases, with 8 bases lying between them. The CDR3 region has the DNA TGTGCCAGCAGCGTAAGCCCCGGTCAGCCCCAGCATTTT. Translating gives CASSVSPGQPQHF.

The chain uses TRBV2 and TRBJ2-3; 9 bases are a match to TRBD2. V trimming: 3 bases; J trimming: 4 bases; junction bases outside the gene matches: 8. The CDR3 extends over 16 amino acids. Germline V gene sequence: CDR1 SNHLY, CDR2 FYNNEI. CDR3 residues: CASSDRLAGFSDTQYF. For the CDR3, the DNA is TGTGCCAGCAGTGATCGGCTAGCGGGGTTCTCAGATACGCAGTATTTT.

This clonotype was observed a handful of times. The CDR3 loop is CSAPLAEGTGELFF. In nucleotides, the CDR3 is TGCAGTGCTCCTCTAGCGGAGGGGACCGGGGAGCTGTTTTTT. The gene calls are TRBV20-1 and TRBJ2-2, with 7 bases matching TRBD2. CDR3 size: 14 residues. Germline V gene lookup returns CDR1 DFQATT and CDR2 SNEGSKA (reference sequence). V shed 5 bases, J shed 5 bases, and the junction held 8 bases outside the gene matches.

Many counts were recorded for this clonotype. V and J are TRBV7-2 and TRBJ1-1; D is uncertain. The CDR3 has 17 amino acids. Germline-derived CDR1 and CDR2 are SGHTA and FQGNSA. The V end was cut by 1 base, the J end by 5 bases, with 20 bases between. The CDR3 loop is CASSLGGGFSMGTEAFF. Here the CDR3 DNA reads TGTGCCAGCAGCTTAGGGGGAGGGTTTTCCATGGGAACTGAAGCTTTCTTT.

This clonotype was seen at least ten times. J is TRBJ2-5 and V is TRBV7-2, with 10 bases fitting TRBD1. Germline V lookup: CDR1 SGHTA, CDR2 FQGNSA. The CDR3 has 17 residues. Germline trimming cut 4 bases from V and 4 bases from J; bases unmatched to any gene: 12. Here the CDR3 reads CASSSRLGGTGVETQYF. The CDR3 DNA sequence: TGTGCCAGCAGCTCCCGATTAGGAGGGACAGGGGTAGAGACCCAGTACTTC.